One and the same sample provided the 21 T cell receptor beta chains below, sequenced in a study of T-cell memory formation after mild COVID-19. A single record per CDR3 protein comes from TCRdb applying MiXCR to the 5' RACE reads. Here the sample spans 350,000 to 500,000 distinct CDR3 sequences, roughly 17% being singletons. Sequenced sample: PBMCs or a T cell subset sorted from them (not recorded which). The receptors here all came from a man between 18 and 35 years old who had mild COVID-19 (a few samples of this study predate the infection). Cell type and time point are not known.

This clonotype was seen only a few times. The gene calls are TRBV5-1 and TRBJ1-6; 7 bases fit TRBD1. The V segment lost 0 bases and the J segment 7 bases; nucleotides outside the gene matches: 4. Germline CDR1 SGHRS, CDR2 YFSETQ. The CDR3 spans 15 residues. The CDR3 DNA sequence: TGCGCCAGCAGCTTGGTGACAGGGATCAATTCACCCCTCCACTTT. Translating it yields CASSLVTGINSPLHF.

This chain's CDR3 is CSVEDWKGVPYEQYF. The CDR3 bases are TGCAGCGTTGAAGATTGGAAAGGGGTCCCCTACGAGCAGTACTTC. This chain connects TRBV29-1 to TRBJ2-7; tentatively, D is TRBD1 (5 bases). Germline assignment: CDR1 SQVTM and CDR2 ANQGSEA. Deletions cut 0 bases from V and 2 bases from J, with 14 bases between. The CDR3 is 15 residues long.

V gene TRBV3-1 combines with J gene TRBJ1-5; tentatively, D is TRBD1 (5 bases). Looked up from germline, CDR1 is LGHDT and CDR2 is YNNKEL (reference sequence). The CDR3 runs 14 residues. V dropped 4 bases and J dropped 0 bases, with 7 bases sitting between them. CDR3 DNA sequence: TGTGCCAGCAGCCGGGGGGTTAGCAATCAGCCCCAGCATTTT. Its protein product is CASSRGVSNQPQHF.

This clonotype appeared a few times. The chain links TRBV6-2 or TRBV6-3 to TRBJ2-1; 7 positions match TRBD2. Germline-derived CDR1 and CDR2 are MNHEY and SVGEGT. The trim removed 2 bases at V and 2 bases at J, leaving 6 bases unmatched. The CDR3 is 16 residues long. CDR3 bases: TGTGCCAGCAGTTACCGCGGGGGTCCTACCTACAATGAGCAGTTCTTC. Protein sequence: CASSYRGGPTYNEQFF.

This clonotype was observed a few times. J is TRBJ1-6 and V is TRBV6-6, with 8 bases aligning to TRBD1. The CDR3 loop spans 19 amino acids. CDR1 is MNHNY and CDR2 is SVGAGI in the germline V gene (reference sequence). The V gene end was trimmed by 6 bases and the J gene end by 0 bases; junction bases not matched to a gene: 13. CDR3 sequence: CASSIDRGASFSYNSPLHF. CDR3 in DNA: TGTGCCAGCAGCATTGACAGGGGCGCATCCTTCTCCTATAATTCACCCCTCCACTTT.

In nucleotides, the CDR3 is TGCGCCAGCAGCTTGGGACAGGGGGTAAATGAGCAGTTCTTC. Its protein product is CASSLGQGVNEQFF. The chain links TRBV5-1 to TRBJ2-1; 9 nucleotides align to TRBD1. V lost 0 bases, J lost 7 bases, and 2 bases stayed unmatched. The germline V gene has CDR1 SGHRS and CDR2 YFSETQ. The length of the CDR3 is 14 residues.

This clonotype occurred many times. The genes are TRBV7-2 and TRBJ2-5; D not certain. The CDR3 runs 13 residues. Trimming removed 0 bases at V and 0 bases at J, with 2 bases between. The V gene's germline CDR1 is SGHTA and CDR2 FQGNSA. The CDR3 DNA reads as TGTGCCAGCAGCTTAGCGAACCAAGAGACCCAGTACTTC. It codes for CASSLANQETQYF.

This clonotype showed up just a few times. The chain joins TRBV11-2 to TRBJ2-6; a possible D gene is TRBD1 (6 bases). V was pared by 5 bases and J by 4 bases, with 15 bases between. There are 16 residues in the CDR3. Germline CDR1 SGHAT, CDR2 FQNNGV. The CDR3 spells CASSLWGPPGANVLTF. In DNA, the CDR3 is TGTGCCAGCAGCCTCTGGGGGCCACCGGGGGCCAACGTCCTGACTTTC.

This clonotype appeared many times. The genes are TRBV28 and TRBJ1-4, with 8 bases lining up with TRBD1. In germline, CDR1 is MDHEN, CDR2 SYDVKM. The CDR3 consists of 15 residues. J lost 4 bases, V lost 5 bases, and 6 bases had no gene match. CDR3 protein: CASSPRTGFNEKLFF. CDR3 DNA sequence: TGTGCCAGCAGTCCGAGGACAGGGTTTAATGAAAAACTGTTTTTT. Supplemented by reference TRBV28 and TRBJ1-4, the full variable domain reads DVKVTQSSRYLVKRTGEKVFLECVQDMDHENMFWYRQDPGLGLRLIYFSYDVKMKEKGDIPEGYSVSREKKERFSLILESASTNQTSMYLCASSPRTGFNEKLFFGSGTQLSVL.

The V and J genes are TRBV2 and TRBJ1-6; D unresolved. CDR1 is SNHLY and CDR2 is FYNNEI in the germline V gene. Trimming took off 8 bases at V and 6 bases at J, with 17 bases between the two ends. This CDR3 is 15 amino acids long. The CDR3 spells CASGAKGSFNSPLHF. For the CDR3, the DNA is TGTGCCAGCGGTGCGAAAGGGAGTTTTAATTCACCCCTCCACTTT.

The J gene is TRBJ2-3, the V gene TRBV19, with TRBD1 matching over 9 bases. The V and J ends lost 10 bases and 14 bases, in that order; junction bases with no gene match: 10. CDR1 is LNHDA, CDR2 SQIVND, per germline (reference sequence). The CDR3 loop spans 11 amino acids. The chain's CDR3 is CATLQDRGLYF. In DNA, the CDR3 is TGTGCCACCCTCCAGGACAGGGGATTGTATTTT.

V and J are TRBV5-1 and TRBJ1-2; no clear D. CDR3 length: 12 residues. Germline V gene lookup returns CDR1 SGHRS and CDR2 YFSETQ. With 3 bases removed from V and 7 bases from J, the gap between germline ends came to 10 bases. CDR3 nucleotides: TGCGCCAGCAGCTATGAGGGTTTTGGCTACACCTTC. As protein: CASSYEGFGYTF.

This chain uses TRBV2 with TRBJ2-7; D may be TRBD1 (5 bases). V lost 2 bases to trimming and J lost 1 base, with 9 bases between them. CDR1 is SNHLY and CDR2 is FYNNEI in the germline V gene. The CDR3 totals 14 residues. This CDR3 reads CASSEQGVSYEQYV. In DNA form, the CDR3 reads TGTGCCAGCAGTGAACAGGGCGTGTCCTACGAGCAGTACGTC.

This rearrangement joins TRBV3-1 to TRBJ1-3; TRBD1 might be the D (6 bases). Germline CDR1 reads LGHDT; CDR2 reads YNNKEL (reference sequence). The CDR3 consists of 16 residues. Trimming cost V 1 base and J 3 bases, with 13 bases left between them. Written as DNA, the CDR3 is TGTGCCAGCAGCCAAGGCATAGGGGGGAGTGGAAACACCATATATTTT. Translated: CASSQGIGGSGNTIYF. The whole variable domain, filled in from reference TRBV3-1 and TRBJ1-3, reads DTAVSQTPKYLVTQMGNDKSIKCEQNLGHDTMYWYKQDSKKFLKIMFSYNNKELIINETVPNRFSPKSPDKAHLNLHINSLELGDSAVYFCASSQGIGGSGNTIYFGEGSWLTVV.

V is TRBV15 and J is TRBJ2-5; D perhaps matches TRBD1 (6 bases). The CDR3 runs to 15 residues. The V gene lost 3 bases and the J gene lost 1 base, with 12 bases spanning the gap. Germline CDR1 is LNHNV and CDR2 is YYDKDF (reference sequence). In DNA form, the CDR3 reads TGTGCCACCAGCAGGGAGCCGACAGGCCAAGAGACCCAGTACTTC. Translated: CATSREPTGQETQYF.

This chain links TRBV5-5 with TRBJ2-7, with 7 bases fitting TRBD1. Germline CDR1 and CDR2: SGHKS and YYEKEE (reference sequence). The CDR3 totals 15 residues. Losses at the gene ends were 3 bases for V and 4 bases for J; bases not matched to a gene: 10. The DNA of the CDR3 is TGTGCCAGCAGCTATCAGGGGGATACCCAGTACGAGCAGTACGTC. This gives the protein CASSYQGDTQYEQYV.

The chain links TRBV18 to TRBJ1-6; D is undetermined. In germline, CDR1 is KGHSH, CDR2 LQKENI. Between the trimmed V and J ends, which lost 5 bases and 8 bases, there was a span of 13 bases. The CDR3 is made up of 14 amino acids. As DNA, the CDR3 is TGTGCCAGCTCATCGGGAGTCGCAGATTCACCCCTCCACTTT. Its translation is CASSSGVADSPLHF.

The chain combines TRBV18 with TRBJ2-5, with D hard to call. Germline CDR1 is KGHSH and CDR2 is LQKENI. The CDR3 covers 17 residues. V was pared by 1 base and J by 0 bases, with 15 bases between. For the CDR3, the DNA is TGTGCCAGCTCACCACGGACGTTTGTAGGGTACCAAGAGACCCAGTACTTC. Translating it yields CASSPRTFVGYQETQYF.

The gene calls are TRBV7-6 and TRBJ2-5, with D tentatively TRBD2 (6 bases). Germline CDR1 SGHVS, CDR2 FNYEAQ. The ends were cut back, 2 bases at V and 5 bases at J, with 12 bases in the middle. The CDR3 totals 14 residues. CDR3 coding DNA: TGTGCCAGCAGCTTAAGAAGCCGGGAGGAGACCCAGTACTTC. This translates into CASSLRSREETQYF.

The V and J genes are TRBV7-9 and TRBJ1-4; weak D call: TRBD1 (5 bases). Trimming took 5 bases from V and 8 from J, leaving 15 bases between them. The CDR3 spans 14 residues. From germline, CDR1 is SEHNR and CDR2 FQNEAQ (reference sequence). The CDR3 spells CASSILGTGEKLFF. The CDR3 bases are TGTGCCAGCAGCATCCTCGGGACGGGGGAAAAACTGTTTTTT.

The chain has TRBV10-3 and TRBJ1-3, with 7 bases that match TRBD1. The CDR3 sequence is 15 residues long. Germline V lookup: CDR1 ENHRY, CDR2 SYGVKD. The V gene end was trimmed by 11 bases and the J gene end by 4 bases; junction bases not matched to a gene: 14. The CDR3 loop reads CAALSGTENGNTIYF. DNA of the CDR3: TGTGCCGCCTTATCCGGGACAGAGAACGGAAACACCATATATTTT.